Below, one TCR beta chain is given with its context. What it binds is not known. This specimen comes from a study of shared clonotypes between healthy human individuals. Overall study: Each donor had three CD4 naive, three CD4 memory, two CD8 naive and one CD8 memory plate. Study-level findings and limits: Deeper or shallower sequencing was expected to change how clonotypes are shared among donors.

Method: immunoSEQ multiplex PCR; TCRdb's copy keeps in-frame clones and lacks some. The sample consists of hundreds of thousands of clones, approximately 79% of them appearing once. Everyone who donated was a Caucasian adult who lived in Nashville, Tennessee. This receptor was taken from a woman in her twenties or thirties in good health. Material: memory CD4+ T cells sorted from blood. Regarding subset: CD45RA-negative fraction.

The CDR3 bases are TGTGCCAGCGCCCGGACCGCTACCTACGAGCAGTACTTC. Translation: CASARTATYEQYF. This rearrangement joins TRBV28 to TRBJ2-7, with D uncertain. Germline CDR1 reads MDHEN; CDR2 reads SYDVKM. Deletions cut 8 bases from V and 2 bases from J, with 13 bases between. CDR3 size: 13 residues.